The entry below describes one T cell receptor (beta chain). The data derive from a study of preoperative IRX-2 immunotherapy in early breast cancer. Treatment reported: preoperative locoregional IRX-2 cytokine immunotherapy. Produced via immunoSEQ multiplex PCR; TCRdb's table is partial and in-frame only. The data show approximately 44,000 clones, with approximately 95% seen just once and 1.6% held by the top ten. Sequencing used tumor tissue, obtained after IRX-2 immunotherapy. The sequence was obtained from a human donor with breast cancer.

The CDR3 loop reads CSANRDRNTEAFF. For the CDR3, the DNA is TGCAGCGCAAACCGGGACAGGAACACTGAAGCTTTCTTT. The chain carries TRBV29-1 and TRBJ1-1; 7 bases are shared with TRBD1. The germline V gene has CDR1 SQVTM and CDR2 ANQGSEA. V lost 7 bases and J lost 1; bases outside the gene matches: 6. The CDR3 is 13 amino acids.